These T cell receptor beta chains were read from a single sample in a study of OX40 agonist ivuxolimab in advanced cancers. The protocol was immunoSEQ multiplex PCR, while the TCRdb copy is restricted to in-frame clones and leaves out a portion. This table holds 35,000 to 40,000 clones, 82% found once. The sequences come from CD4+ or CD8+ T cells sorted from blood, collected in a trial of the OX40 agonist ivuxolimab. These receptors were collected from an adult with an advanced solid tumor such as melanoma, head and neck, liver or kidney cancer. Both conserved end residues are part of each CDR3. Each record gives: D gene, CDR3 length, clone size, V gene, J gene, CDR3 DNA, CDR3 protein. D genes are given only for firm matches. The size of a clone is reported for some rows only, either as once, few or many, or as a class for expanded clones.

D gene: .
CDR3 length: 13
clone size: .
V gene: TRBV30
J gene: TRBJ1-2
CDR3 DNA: TGTGCCTGGAGTATGAAACCGTCGGGTGGCTACACCTTC
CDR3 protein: CAWSMKPSGGYTF

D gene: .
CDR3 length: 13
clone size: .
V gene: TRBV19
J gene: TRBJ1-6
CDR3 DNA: TGTGCCACCGCCGGGGTCATTTATTCACCCCTCCACTTT
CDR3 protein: CATAGVIYSPLHF

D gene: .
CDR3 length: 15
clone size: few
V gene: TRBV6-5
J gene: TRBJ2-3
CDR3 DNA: TGTGCCAGCAGTTTAGACAGGCCAAACACAGATACGCAGTATTTT
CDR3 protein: CASSLDRPNTDTQYF

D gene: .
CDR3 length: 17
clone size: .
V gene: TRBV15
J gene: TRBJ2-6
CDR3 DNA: TGTGCCACCAGCAGAGATCACGTATCAGACGGGGCCAACGTCCTGACTTTC
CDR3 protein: CATSRDHVSDGANVLTF

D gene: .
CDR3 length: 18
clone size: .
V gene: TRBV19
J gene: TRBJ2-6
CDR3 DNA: TGTGCCAGTACAAGTTGGGGAGTGGGCAGCTCTGGGGCCAACGTCCTGACTTTC
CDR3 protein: CASTSWGVGSSGANVLTF

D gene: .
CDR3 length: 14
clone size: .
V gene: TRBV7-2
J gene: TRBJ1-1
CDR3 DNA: TGTGCCAGCAGCTCCAGACCCGGGTTCGCTGAAGCTTTCTTT
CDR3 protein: CASSSRPGFAEAFF

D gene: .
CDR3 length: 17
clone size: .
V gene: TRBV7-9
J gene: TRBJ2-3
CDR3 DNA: TGTGCCAGCAGCTTAGAGCGAGGGCAGGGAGTCGGAGATACGCAGTATTTT
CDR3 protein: CASSLERGQGVGDTQYF

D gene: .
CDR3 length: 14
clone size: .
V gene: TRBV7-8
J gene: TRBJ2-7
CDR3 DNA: TGTGCCAGCAGTTCGTGGGTTCTCTCCTACGAGCAGTACTTC
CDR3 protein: CASSSWVLSYEQYF

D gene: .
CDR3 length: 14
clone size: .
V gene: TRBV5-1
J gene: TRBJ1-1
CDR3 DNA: TGCGCCAGCAGCTTGGAGGTCAGTAACACTGAAGCTTTCTTT
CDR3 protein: CASSLEVSNTEAFF

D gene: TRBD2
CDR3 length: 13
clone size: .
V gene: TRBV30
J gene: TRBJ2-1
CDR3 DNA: TGTGCCTGGAGGGGGACTAGCAGAAGTGAGCAGTTCTTC
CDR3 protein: CAWRGTSRSEQFF

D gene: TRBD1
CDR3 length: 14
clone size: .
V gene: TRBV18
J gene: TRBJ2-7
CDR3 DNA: TGTGCCAGCTCACCTACCGGGACAGGGTGGGAGCAGTACTTC
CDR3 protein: CASSPTGTGWEQYF

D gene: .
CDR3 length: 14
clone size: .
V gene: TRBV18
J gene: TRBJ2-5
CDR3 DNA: TGTGCCAGCTCACCACGGGCCGGGAAAGAGACCCAGTACTTC
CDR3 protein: CASSPRAGKETQYF

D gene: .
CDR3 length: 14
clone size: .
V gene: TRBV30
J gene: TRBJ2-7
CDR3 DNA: TGTGCCTGGAGTGTTCTACTAAATGAGTACGAGCAGTACTTC
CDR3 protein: CAWSVLLNEYEQYF

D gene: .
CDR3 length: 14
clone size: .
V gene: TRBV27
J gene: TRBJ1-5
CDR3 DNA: TGTGCCAGCAGTAATTACCAGCCCAATCAGCCCCAGCATTTT
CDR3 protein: CASSNYQPNQPQHF

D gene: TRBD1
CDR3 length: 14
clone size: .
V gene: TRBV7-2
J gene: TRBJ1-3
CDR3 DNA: TGTGCCAGCAGCGTACAGGGGGCGGGAAACACCATATATTTT
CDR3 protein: CASSVQGAGNTIYF

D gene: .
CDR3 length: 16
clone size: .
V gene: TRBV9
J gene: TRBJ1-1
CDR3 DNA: TGTGCCAGCAGCGCCAGGGATGGTCCAGGGAGCACTGAAGCTTTCTTT
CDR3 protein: CASSARDGPGSTEAFF

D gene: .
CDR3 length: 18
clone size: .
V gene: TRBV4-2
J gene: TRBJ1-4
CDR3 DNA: TGTGCCAGCAGCCAAGATTGGGGGGGGCTCTCAACTAATGAAAAACTGTTTTTT
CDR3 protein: CASSQDWGGLSTNEKLFF

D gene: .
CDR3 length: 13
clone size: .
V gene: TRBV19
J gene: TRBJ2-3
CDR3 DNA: TGTGCCAGTAGTGGGGGACTTCCAGATACGCAGTATTTT
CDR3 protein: CASSGGLPDTQYF

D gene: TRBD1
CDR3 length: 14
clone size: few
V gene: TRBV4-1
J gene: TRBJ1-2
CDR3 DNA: TGCGCCAGCAGCCAAGAAGGGACAGTTGCTGGCTACACCTTC
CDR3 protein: CASSQEGTVAGYTF

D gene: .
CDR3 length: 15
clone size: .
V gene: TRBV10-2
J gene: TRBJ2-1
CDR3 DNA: TGCGCCAGCAGTGAGTCGTTTGGTCTGCACAATGAGCAGTTCTTC
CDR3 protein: CASSESFGLHNEQFF

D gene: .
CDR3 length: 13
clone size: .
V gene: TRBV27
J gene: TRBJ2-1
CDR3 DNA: TGTGCCAGCAGTTGGACCTTCGGAAATGAGCAGTTCTTC
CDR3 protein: CASSWTFGNEQFF

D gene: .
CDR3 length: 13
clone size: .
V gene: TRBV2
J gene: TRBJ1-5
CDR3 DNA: TGTGCCAGCAAAATGGCCGCAGAGCCGCCCCAGCATTTT
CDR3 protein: CASKMAAEPPQHF